This TCR beta chain was obtained from a study of vaccination and CD4 T cells after COVID-19. General study findings and limits: A median 86.3% of convalescent patients' SARS-CoV-2-reactive clones emerged only after vaccination.

In regard to this clonotype: Its antigen is undetermined.

Sequence data for DNA of cultured CD4+ T cells were generated by the Oncomine TCR Beta short-read assay. TCRdb redid the calling of the PCR reads with MiXCR, one entry per CDR3 protein. The sample contains roughly 13,000 distinct CDR3 sequences, roughly 41% of which appear only once. Treatment noted: 10-day PBMC culture with coronavirus spike peptide pools or control peptides (ViraFEST assay). Germline V CDR1 and CDR2: SGHVS, FNYEAQ. V lost 3 bases and J 7 bases, leaving 14 bases between the germline ends. The CDR3 contains 14 residues. The chain employs TRBV7-6 and TRBJ2-3; D gene unclear. This sequence originates from a human donor who had recovered from COVID-19. The starting material was CD4+ T cells from blood, cultured in vitro, obtained before SARS-CoV-2 vaccination. Written as DNA, the CDR3 is TGTGCCAGCAGCTTTCTCCAGGTTGGAAATACGCAGTATTTT. This gives the protein CASSFLQVGNTQYF.